Below, 29 T cell receptor beta chains from the same sample are listed, as sequenced in a study of CD8 T cells in ankylosing spondylitis (dated by TCRdb to the late 2010s). The paper's findings and limits, for the study overall: Blood from ankylosing spondylitis patients appeared to be characterized by a TCR beta motif made up of several highly homologous amino acid variants.

These receptors are not linked to any known antigen. Receptor amplification or capture employed 5' RACE. Sequenced on an Illumina HiSeq 2500. TCRdb took the public reads, trimmed them with fastp at Q25, ran MiXCR for clone calling and kept in-frame beta chains. Merged by CDR3 protein, the rows form single entries marked with the most common genes and DNA. Within this sample are some 450,000 distinct CDR3 sequences, with approximately 17% of them counted one time only. The biggest ten clones account for 1% of the sample. The sample consisted of blood, either unsorted or a sorted T cell fraction (not recorded which). These receptors were collected from a male donor with ankylosing spondylitis.

The chain joins TRBV2 to TRBJ1-4; TRBD1 matches at 10 bases. There are 14 residues in the CDR3. Germline V CDR1 and CDR2: SNHLY, FYNNEI. J was trimmed by 8 bases and V by 5 bases; bases with no gene match: 5. The CDR3 nucleotides read TGTGCCAGCAGTTGGGACAGGGGAGGCGAAAAACTGTTTTTT. Amino acid sequence: CASSWDRGGEKLFF.

J is TRBJ1-5 and V is TRBV3-1, with D unresolved. Trimming pared 0 bases from V and 9 bases from J, leaving 9 bases between. This CDR3 contains 13 residues. Germline V gene sequence: CDR1 LGHDT, CDR2 YNNKEL (reference sequence). The CDR3 spells CASSQDIVGPQHF. For the CDR3, the DNA is TGTGCCAGCAGCCAAGATATTGTGGGGCCCCAGCATTTT.

This clonotype showed up just once. The chain joins TRBV7-2 to TRBJ1-6, with 8 nucleotides matching TRBD1. The V segment lost 2 bases and the J segment 6 bases; nucleotides outside the gene matches: 6. The CDR3 loop spans 16 amino acids. Germline V gives CDR1 SGHTA, CDR2 FQGNSA. CDR3 nucleotides: TGTGCCAGCAGCTTATCAGGGGGCGCTCTTAATTCACCCCTCCACTTT. Translating it yields CASSLSGGALNSPLHF.

CDR3 bases: TGTGCCAGCAGTTCACGACGGGAAAACACCATATATTTT. It translates to CASSSRRENTIYF. V is TRBV12-3 or TRBV12-4 and J is TRBJ1-3; D not resolved. The CDR3 runs 13 residues. Trimming removed 4 bases from V and 6 bases from J, with 10 bases in between.

The CDR3 region is CASSSTFLQGRLRGTEAFF. DNA for the CDR3: TGTGCCAGCAGTTCGACCTTCCTACAGGGGAGGTTAAGAGGAACTGAAGCTTTCTTT. The genes are TRBV12-3 or TRBV12-4 and TRBJ1-1; TRBD1 aligns across 7 bases. This CDR3 region has 19 residues. V was pared by 4 bases and J by 5 bases, with 22 bases of the junction left unmatched.

This clonotype was counted a few times. The chain carries TRBV6-5 and TRBJ2-5; 11 nucleotides line up with TRBD2. Trimming cost V 4 bases and J 4 bases; bases outside gene matches: 2. This CDR3 region has 14 residues. CDR1 and CDR2 from the germline V gene are MNHEY and SVGAGI. CDR3 amino acids: CASSFSGGVETQYF. CDR3 sequence (DNA): TGTGCCAGCAGTTTTAGCGGGGGGGTAGAGACCCAGTACTTC.

This clonotype was seen more than once but under ten times. The chain is built from TRBV4-2 and TRBJ1-2, with D unclear. CDR1 and CDR2 from the germline V gene are LGHNA and YNFKEQ. The CDR3 length is 14 residues. The germline V and J ends were trimmed by 0 bases and 4 bases, with 9 bases remaining between them. CDR3 protein: CASSQEGQFYGYTF. CDR3 in DNA: TGTGCCAGCAGCCAAGAGGGTCAGTTCTATGGCTACACCTTC.

The gene calls are TRBV20-1 and TRBJ2-5; 7 bases agree with TRBD2. V gave up 5 bases and J gave up 2 bases; unmatched junction bases: 11. Per germline, CDR1 DFQATT and CDR2 SNEGSKA (reference sequence). This CDR3 is 15 amino acids long. CDR3 coding DNA: TGCAGTGCTCATGCTAGCGGCCAACTTCAAGAGACCCAGTACTTC. This encodes CSAHASGQLQETQYF.

This clonotype was recorded a few times. The chain employs TRBV20-1 and TRBJ2-5; 8 bases are shared with TRBD2. Trimming at V came to 5 bases and at J to 7 bases, leaving 18 bases not matched to a gene. CDR1 and CDR2 (germline): DFQATT, SNEGSKA (reference sequence). CDR3 length: 16 amino acids. As DNA, the CDR3 is TGCAGTGCTCCGCGAGGACTAGCTGGCGGGCGCGGGACCCAGTACTTC. The encoded protein is CSAPRGLAGGRGTQYF.

This clonotype has just a few counts. The chain uses TRBV4-1 and TRBJ2-1; either TRBD1 or TRBD2 may supply D (5 bases each). Germline-derived CDR1 and CDR2 are MGHRA and YSYEKL. The CDR3 has 16 residues. The V and J ends lost 2 bases and 10 bases respectively, with 21 bases between them. The DNA of the CDR3 is TGCGCCAGCAGCCAAACCGGGGACCTCAGCTTCCGGGAGCAGTTCTTC. Protein sequence: CASSQTGDLSFREQFF.

This clonotype was recorded a few times. V is TRBV4-1 and J is TRBJ1-3, with unresolved D. V lost 2 bases to trimming and J lost 0 bases, with 14 bases between them. The CDR3 spans 17 residues. The germline CDR1 and CDR2 sequences are MGHRA and YSYEKL. The CDR3 sequence is CASSQTQTVHSGNTIYF. The CDR3 DNA reads as TGCGCCAGCAGCCAAACTCAGACTGTACACTCTGGAAACACCATATATTTT.

The rearrangement joins TRBV19 to TRBJ2-5; D possibly corresponds to TRBD1 (5 bases). The CDR3 has 14 amino acids. Germline lookup yields CDR1 LNHDA and CDR2 SQIVND (reference sequence). Trimming removed 5 bases at V and 5 bases at J, with 15 bases between. CDR3 DNA: TGTGCCAGTAGTGGTTCACAGGTCTACGAGACCCAGTACTTC. It is translated as CASSGSQVYETQYF.

The rearrangement joins TRBV20-1 to TRBJ2-3; a possible D gene is TRBD1 (5 bases). The ends were cut back, 2 bases at V and 4 bases at J, with 13 bases in the middle. The germline V gene has CDR1 DFQATT and CDR2 SNEGSKA (reference sequence). The CDR3 consists of 14 residues. The CDR3 region is CSARSSGASDTQYF. Here the CDR3 DNA reads TGCAGTGCTAGATCGTCTGGGGCCTCAGATACGCAGTATTTT.

The V call is TRBV5-1, the J call TRBJ2-1; D is uncertain. Germline CDR1 SGHRS, CDR2 YFSETQ. The CDR3 is made up of 13 amino acids. Trimming removed 0 bases from V and 7 bases from J, with 8 bases in between. The DNA of the CDR3 is TGCGCCAGCAGCTTGGCCGGTTGGAATGAGCAGTTCTTC. Translation: CASSLAGWNEQFF. The variable domain in full, completed from reference TRBV5-1 and TRBJ2-1, reads KAGVTQTPRYLIKTRGQQVTLSCSPISGHRSVSWYQQTPGQGLQFLFEYFSETQRNKGNFPGRFSGRQFSNSRSEMNVSTLELGDSALYLCASSLAGWNEQFFGPGTRLTVL.

The chain uses TRBV2 and TRBJ2-3, with 8 bases fitting TRBD1. With 6 bases clipped from V and 4 bases from J, the junction kept 9 bases outside the gene matches. The CDR3 extends over 15 amino acids. The V gene's germline CDR1 is SNHLY and CDR2 FYNNEI. The CDR3: CASSGTGPKADTQYF. The CDR3 nucleotides are TGTGCCAGCAGCGGGACAGGCCCCAAGGCAGATACGCAGTATTTT. The whole variable domain, remainder taken from reference TRBV2 and TRBJ2-3, is EPEVTQTPSHQVTQMGQEVILRCVPISNHLYFYWYRQILGQKVEFLVSFYNNEISEKSEIFDDQFSVERPDGSNFTLKIRSTKLEDSAMYFCASSGTGPKADTQYFGPGTRLTVL.

This clonotype was observed a handful of times. The V call is TRBV20-1, the J call TRBJ2-7, with D tentatively TRBD2 (6 bases). This CDR3 contains 14 residues. Germline V gene sequence: CDR1 DFQATT, CDR2 SNEGSKA (reference sequence). The V and J ends lost 3 bases and 0 bases respectively, with 12 bases between them. The CDR3 bases are TGCAGTGCTAGGTGGCCCGGGAGCTCCTACGAGCAGTACTTC. This translates into CSARWPGSSYEQYF.

This clonotype was recorded a few times. The chain couples TRBV28 to TRBJ2-2; no definite D call. Germline CDR1 MDHEN, CDR2 SYDVKM. V dropped 10 bases and J dropped 0 bases, with 15 bases sitting between them. This CDR3 region has 15 residues. The CDR3 here is CATPAVGANTGELFF. CDR3 DNA sequence: TGTGCCACCCCTGCAGTGGGCGCGAACACCGGGGAGCTGTTTTTT.

This clonotype was picked up a small number of times. The chain has TRBV7-9 and TRBJ2-2, with a tentative D call TRBD1 (6 bases). V was pared by 7 bases and J by 0 bases, with 12 bases between. This CDR3 contains 15 residues. Germline CDR1 and CDR2: SEHNR and FQNEAQ (reference sequence). As DNA, the CDR3 is TGTGCCAGCACCGACACAGGGCCGAACACCGGGGAGCTGTTTTTT. This gives the protein CASTDTGPNTGELFF.

This clonotype was detected a few times. The rearrangement uses TRBV2 and TRBJ2-3; 7 bases match TRBD1. V shed 7 bases and J 1 base; nucleotides not matched to a gene: 5. CDR1 is SNHLY, CDR2 FYNNEI, per germline. This CDR3 has 14 residues. The CDR3 nucleotides are TGTGCCAGCACCTGGGGGACAGGCACAGATACGCAGTATTTT. This sequence encodes CASTWGTGTDTQYF.

This clonotype was observed at least ten times. The rearrangement links TRBV3-1 to TRBJ1-5, with D possibly being TRBD1 (5 bases). The V gene's germline CDR1 is LGHDT and CDR2 YNNKEL (reference sequence). V shed 1 base and J shed 4 bases, with 8 bases lying between them. The CDR3 runs to 14 residues. The CDR3 DNA reads as TGTGCCAGCAGCCAAGGAACAGGAAATCAGCCCCAGCATTTT. Amino acids: CASSQGTGNQPQHF.

In its sample, this clonotype was seen a few times. The chain recombines TRBV7-2 with TRBJ2-5; 7 nucleotides align to TRBD1. The CDR3 contains 15 residues. Trimming cost V 5 bases and J 4 bases; bases outside gene matches: 10. Germline V gene sequence: CDR1 SGHTA, CDR2 FQGNSA. For the CDR3, the DNA is TGTGCCAGCAGCGTAAAGACAGGGAAGGCAGAGACCCAGTACTTC. Its protein is CASSVKTGKAETQYF.

The CDR3 DNA sequence: TGTGCCAGCAGTTTTAGGGGGCACGATGAGCAGTTCTTC. Translation gives CASSFRGHDEQFF. The V call is TRBV12-3 or TRBV12-4, the J call TRBJ2-1, with 7 bases matching TRBD1. The CDR3 covers 13 residues. Germline trimming cut 3 bases from V and 8 bases from J; bases unmatched to any gene: 4.

This clonotype was counted ten times or more. V gene TRBV12-3 or TRBV12-4 combines with J gene TRBJ2-2; tentatively, D is TRBD1 (6 bases). The CDR3 covers 14 residues. V lost 3 bases and J lost 6, with 11 bases in between. CDR3 amino acids: CASSFRDNSGELFF. The CDR3 DNA reads as TGTGCCAGCAGTTTCCGGGACAACTCCGGGGAGCTGTTTTTT.

This clonotype was observed once. This sequence joins TRBV6-5 and TRBJ2-7; possibly TRBD1 for D (7 bases). Trimming removed 0 bases at V and 2 bases at J, with 14 bases between. The germline CDR1 and CDR2 sequences are MNHEY and SVGAGI. The CDR3 contains 16 residues. The CDR3 loop reads CASSYSPAGGTYEQYF. DNA of the CDR3: TGTGCCAGCAGTTACTCGCCCGCAGGGGGGACCTACGAGCAGTACTTC.

The CDR3 coding sequence is TGTGCCAGCAGGAGGGGACAGGGTTCTTCGGGCGAGCAGTACTTC. As protein: CASRRGQGSSGEQYF. This chain connects TRBV28 to TRBJ2-7; 9 nucleotides agree with TRBD1. After removal of 6 bases from V and 6 bases from J, the junction contained 12 bases not matched to a gene. This CDR3 comprises 15 residues. Germline V lookup: CDR1 MDHEN, CDR2 SYDVKM.

The table lists this clonotype with many counts. The chain combines TRBV29-1 with TRBJ1-1; TRBD1 is a possible D gene (5 bases). V was clipped by 6 bases and J by 4 bases, with 21 bases between them. The germline gives CDR1 SQVTM, CDR2 ANQGSEA. This CDR3 comprises 15 residues. CDR3 sequence: CSVGGSGIVITEAFF. As DNA, the CDR3 is TGCAGCGTGGGGGGGTCGGGAATAGTAATCACTGAAGCTTTCTTT. Together with reference TRBV29-1 and TRBJ1-1, the CDR3 gives the full variable domain: SAVISQKPSRDICQRGTSLTIQCQVDSQVTMMFWYRQQPGQSLTLIATANQGSEATYESGFVIDKFPISRPNLTFSTLTVSNMSPEDSSIYLCSVGGSGIVITEAFFGQGTRLTVV.

This clonotype was seen many times. This rearrangement joins TRBV6-1 to TRBJ2-3; the D is unclear. The V end was cut by 7 bases, the J end by 0 bases, with 8 bases between. Germline assignment: CDR1 MNHNS and CDR2 SASEGT. The CDR3 covers 13 residues. CDR3 region: CASNVGSTDTQYF. The DNA of the CDR3 is TGTGCCAGCAATGTGGGCAGCACAGATACGCAGTATTTT.

This sequence joins TRBV12-3 or TRBV12-4 and TRBJ1-1; 8 bases map to TRBD1. The CDR3 has 13 residues. Trimming took 6 bases from V and 5 from J; bases not matched to a gene: 5. The CDR3 region has the DNA TGTGCCAGCAGCTACAGGGGGTTTACTGAAGCTTTCTTT. Translating gives CASSYRGFTEAFF.

CDR3 sequence reads: CSAQRAGDQNEQFF. The CDR3 DNA sequence: TGCAGTGCACAAAGGGCGGGGGACCAGAATGAGCAGTTCTTC. V usage is TRBV20-1 and J usage is TRBJ2-1; 7 bases map to TRBD2. V shed 6 bases, J shed 7 bases, and the junction held 12 bases outside the gene matches. CDR1 and CDR2 from the germline V gene are DFQATT and SNEGSKA (reference sequence). The CDR3 spans 14 residues.